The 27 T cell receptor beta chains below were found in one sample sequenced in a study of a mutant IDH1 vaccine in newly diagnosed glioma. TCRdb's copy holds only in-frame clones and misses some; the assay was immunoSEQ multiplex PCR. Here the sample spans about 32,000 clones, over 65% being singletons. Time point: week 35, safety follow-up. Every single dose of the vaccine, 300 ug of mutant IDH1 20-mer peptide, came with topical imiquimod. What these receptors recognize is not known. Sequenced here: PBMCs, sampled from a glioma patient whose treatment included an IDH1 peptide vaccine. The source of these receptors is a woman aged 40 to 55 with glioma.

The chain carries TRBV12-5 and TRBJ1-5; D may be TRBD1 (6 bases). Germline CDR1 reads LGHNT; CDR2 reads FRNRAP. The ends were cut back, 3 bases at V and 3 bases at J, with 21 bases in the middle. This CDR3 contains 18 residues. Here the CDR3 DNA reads TGTGCTAGTGGTTTAAGGAGGGGGGGGCGCGGAGTCAATCAGCCCCAGCATTTT. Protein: CASGLRRGGRGVNQPQHF.

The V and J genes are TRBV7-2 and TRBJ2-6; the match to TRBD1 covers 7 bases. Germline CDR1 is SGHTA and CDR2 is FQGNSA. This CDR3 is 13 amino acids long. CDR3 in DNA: TGTGCAGAGGGGGCCCCAGGGGCCAACGTCCTGACTTTC. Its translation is CAEGAPGANVLTF.

CDR3 sequence reads: CASSQKVLPSGGYTF. DNA for the CDR3: TGCGCCAGCAGCCAAAAGGTCCTGCCTAGTGGGGGCTACACCTTC. This rearrangement joins TRBV4-1 to TRBJ1-2; D unclear. The germline V gene encodes CDR1 MGHRA and CDR2 YSYEKL. The length of the CDR3 is 15 residues. The V and J ends lost 2 bases and 8 bases respectively, with 18 bases between them.

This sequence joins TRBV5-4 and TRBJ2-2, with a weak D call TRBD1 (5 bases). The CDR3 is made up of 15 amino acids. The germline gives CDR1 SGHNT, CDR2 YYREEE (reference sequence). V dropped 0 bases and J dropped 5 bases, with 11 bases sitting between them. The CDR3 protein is CASSLDRKVTGELFF. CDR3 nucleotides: TGTGCCAGCAGCTTGGACAGGAAGGTGACCGGGGAGCTGTTTTTT.

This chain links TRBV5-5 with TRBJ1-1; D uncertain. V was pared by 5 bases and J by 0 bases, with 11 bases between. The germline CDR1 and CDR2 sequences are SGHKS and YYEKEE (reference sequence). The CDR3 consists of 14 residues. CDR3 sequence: CASSFDSMNTEAFF. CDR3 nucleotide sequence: TGTGCCAGCAGTTTTGACTCCATGAACACTGAAGCTTTCTTT.

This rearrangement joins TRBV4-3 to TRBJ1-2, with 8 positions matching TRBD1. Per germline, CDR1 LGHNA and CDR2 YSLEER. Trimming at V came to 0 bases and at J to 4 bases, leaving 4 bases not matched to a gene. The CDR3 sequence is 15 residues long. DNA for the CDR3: TGCGCCAGCAGCCAAGATCGGGACAGGCGCTATGGCTACACCTTC. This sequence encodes CASSQDRDRRYGYTF.

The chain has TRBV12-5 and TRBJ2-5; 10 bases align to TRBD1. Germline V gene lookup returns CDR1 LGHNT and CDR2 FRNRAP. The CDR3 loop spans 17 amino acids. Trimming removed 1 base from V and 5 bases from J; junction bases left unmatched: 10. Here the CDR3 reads CASGLDEGTGVWETQYF. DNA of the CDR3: TGTGCTAGTGGTTTGGATGAAGGGACAGGGGTTTGGGAGACCCAGTACTTC.

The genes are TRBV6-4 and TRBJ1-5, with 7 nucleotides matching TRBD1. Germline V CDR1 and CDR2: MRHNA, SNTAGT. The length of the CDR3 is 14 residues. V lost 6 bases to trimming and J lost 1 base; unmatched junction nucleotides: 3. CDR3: CASRWDRSNQPQHF. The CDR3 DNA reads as TGTGCCAGCAGATGGGACAGAAGCAATCAGCCCCAGCATTTT.

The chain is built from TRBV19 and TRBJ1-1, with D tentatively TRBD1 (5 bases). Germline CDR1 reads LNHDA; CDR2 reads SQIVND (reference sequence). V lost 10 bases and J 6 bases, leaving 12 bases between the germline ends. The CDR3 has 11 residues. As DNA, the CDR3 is TGTGCCACAATCACAGGCCCTGAAGCTTTCTTT. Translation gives CATITGPEAFF.

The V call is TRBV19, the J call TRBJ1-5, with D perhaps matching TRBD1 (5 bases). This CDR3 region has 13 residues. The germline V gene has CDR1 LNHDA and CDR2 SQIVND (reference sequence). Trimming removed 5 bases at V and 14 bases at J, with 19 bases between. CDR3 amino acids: CASSFRGRSPEHF. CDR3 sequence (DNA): TGTGCCAGTAGTTTCCGGGGGAGGAGCCCTGAGCATTTT.

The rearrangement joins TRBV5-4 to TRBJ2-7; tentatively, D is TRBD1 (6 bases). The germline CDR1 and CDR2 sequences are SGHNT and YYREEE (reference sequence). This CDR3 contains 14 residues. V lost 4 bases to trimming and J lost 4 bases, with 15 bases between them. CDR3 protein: CASSLNDRPYEQYF. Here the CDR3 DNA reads TGTGCCAGCAGCCTCAATGACAGGCCATACGAGCAGTACTTC. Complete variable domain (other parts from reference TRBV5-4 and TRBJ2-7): ETGVTQSPTHLIKTRGQQVTLRCSSQSGHNTVSWYQQALGQGPQFIFQYYREEENGRGNFPPRFSGLQFPNYSSELNVNALELDDSALYLCASSLNDRPYEQYFGPGTRLTVT.

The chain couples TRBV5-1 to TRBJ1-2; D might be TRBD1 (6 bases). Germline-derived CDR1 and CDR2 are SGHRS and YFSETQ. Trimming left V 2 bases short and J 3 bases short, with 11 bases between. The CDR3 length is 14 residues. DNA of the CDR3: TGCGCCAGCAGCTTTTTACAGGGAGACTATGGCTACACCTTC. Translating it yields CASSFLQGDYGYTF.

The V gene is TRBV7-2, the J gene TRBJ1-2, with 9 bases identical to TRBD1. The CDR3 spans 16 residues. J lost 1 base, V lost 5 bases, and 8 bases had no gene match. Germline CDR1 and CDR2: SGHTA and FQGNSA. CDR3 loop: CASSRSGTGNNYGYTF. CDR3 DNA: TGTGCCAGCAGCAGATCCGGGACAGGGAATAACTATGGCTACACCTTC.

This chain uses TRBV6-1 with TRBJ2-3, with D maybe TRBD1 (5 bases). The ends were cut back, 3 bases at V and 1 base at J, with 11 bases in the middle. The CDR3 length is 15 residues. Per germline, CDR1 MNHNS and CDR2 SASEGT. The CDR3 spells CASSDYKGGTDTQYF. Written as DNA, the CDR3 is TGTGCCAGCAGTGACTATAAAGGGGGCACAGATACGCAGTATTTT.

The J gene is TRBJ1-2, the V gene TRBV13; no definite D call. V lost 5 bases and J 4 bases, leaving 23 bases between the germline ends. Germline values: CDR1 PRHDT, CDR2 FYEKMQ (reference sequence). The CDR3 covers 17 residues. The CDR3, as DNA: TGTGCCAGCAGCCAGGCAGTGGTGAGGGAGCGAAGCTATGGCTACACCTTC. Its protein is CASSQAVVRERSYGYTF.

The CDR3 loop is CASSQADTSPYGYTF. The DNA of the CDR3 is TGTGCCAGCAGCCAAGCAGACACTTCCCCCTATGGCTACACCTTC. This chain joins TRBV14 and TRBJ1-2, with D hard to call. V was cut by 1 base and J by 4 bases, with 13 bases left in between. CDR1 SGHDN and CDR2 FVKESK come from the germline V gene. The CDR3 length is 15 residues. Supplemented by reference TRBV14 and TRBJ1-2, the full variable domain reads EAGVTQFPSHSVIEKGQTVTLRCDPISGHDNLYWYRRVMGKEIKFLLHFVKESKQDESGMPNNRFLAERTGGTYSTLKVQPAELEDSGVYFCASSQADTSPYGYTFGSGTRLTVV.

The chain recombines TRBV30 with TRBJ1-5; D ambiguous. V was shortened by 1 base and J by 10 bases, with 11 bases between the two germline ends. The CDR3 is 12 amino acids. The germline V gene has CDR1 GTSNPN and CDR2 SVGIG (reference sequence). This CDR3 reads CAWSDPPGPQHF. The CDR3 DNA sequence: TGTGCCTGGAGTGACCCCCCGGGACCCCAGCATTTT.

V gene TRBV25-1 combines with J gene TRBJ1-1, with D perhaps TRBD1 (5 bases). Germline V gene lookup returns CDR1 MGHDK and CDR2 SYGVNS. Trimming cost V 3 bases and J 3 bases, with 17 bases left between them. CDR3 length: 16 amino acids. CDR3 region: CASSDLRDPGYTEAFF. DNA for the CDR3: TGTGCCAGCAGTGACCTCCGGGACCCAGGATACACTGAAGCTTTCTTT.

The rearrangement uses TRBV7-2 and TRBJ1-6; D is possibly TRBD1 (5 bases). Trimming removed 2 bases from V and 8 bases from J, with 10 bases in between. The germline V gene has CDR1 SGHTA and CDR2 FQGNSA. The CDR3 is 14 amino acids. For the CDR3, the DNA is TGTGCCAGCAGCTTACCCGTGGGGGATTCACCCCTCCACTTT. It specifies CASSLPVGDSPLHF.

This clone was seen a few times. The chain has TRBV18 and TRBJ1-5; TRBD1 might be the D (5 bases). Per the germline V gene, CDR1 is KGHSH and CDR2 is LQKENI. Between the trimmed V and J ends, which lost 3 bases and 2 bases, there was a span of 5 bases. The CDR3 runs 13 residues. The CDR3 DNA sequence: TGTGCCAGCTCACCGGGGGGCAATCAGCCCCAGCATTTT. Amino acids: CASSPGGNQPQHF.

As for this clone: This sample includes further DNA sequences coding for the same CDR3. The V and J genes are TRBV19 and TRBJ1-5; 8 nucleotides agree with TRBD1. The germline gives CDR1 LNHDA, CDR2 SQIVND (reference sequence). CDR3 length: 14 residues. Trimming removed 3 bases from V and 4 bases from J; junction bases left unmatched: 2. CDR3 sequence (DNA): TGTGCCAGTAGTATCCGGGACAGGAATCAGCCCCAGCATTTT. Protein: CASSIRDRNQPQHF.

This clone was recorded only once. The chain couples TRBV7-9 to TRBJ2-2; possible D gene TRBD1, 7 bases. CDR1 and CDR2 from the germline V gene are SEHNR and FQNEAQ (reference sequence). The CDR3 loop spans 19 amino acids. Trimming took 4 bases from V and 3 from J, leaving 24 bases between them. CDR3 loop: CASSSHRGLGYSDTGELFF. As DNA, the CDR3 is TGTGCCAGCAGCTCACACAGGGGACTGGGGTATAGTGACACCGGGGAGCTGTTTTTT.

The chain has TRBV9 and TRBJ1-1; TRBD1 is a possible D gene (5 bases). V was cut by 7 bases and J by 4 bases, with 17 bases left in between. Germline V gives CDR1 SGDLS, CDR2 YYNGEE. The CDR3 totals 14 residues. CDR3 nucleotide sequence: TGTGCCAGCGGAGGATACGGGGCGGCCACTGAAGCTTTCTTT. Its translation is CASGGYGAATEAFF.

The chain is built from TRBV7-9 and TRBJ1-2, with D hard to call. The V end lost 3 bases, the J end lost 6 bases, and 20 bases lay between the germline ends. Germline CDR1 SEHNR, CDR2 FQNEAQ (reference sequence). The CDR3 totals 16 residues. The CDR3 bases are TGTGCCAGCAGCTTCTCGACGGGCCCCAGACCAGATGGCTACACCTTC. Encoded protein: CASSFSTGPRPDGYTF. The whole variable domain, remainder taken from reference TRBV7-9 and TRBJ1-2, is DTGVSQNPRHKITKRGQNVTFRCDPISEHNRLYWYRQTLGQGPEFLTYFQNEAQLEKSRLLSDRFSAERPKGSFSTLEIQRTEQGDSAMYLCASSFSTGPRPDGYTFGSGTRLTVV.

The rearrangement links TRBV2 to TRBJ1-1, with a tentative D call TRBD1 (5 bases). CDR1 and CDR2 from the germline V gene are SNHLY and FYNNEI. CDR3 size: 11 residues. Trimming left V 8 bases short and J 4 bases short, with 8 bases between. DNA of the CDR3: TGTGCCAGCGGCGGGGGCACTGAAGCTTTCTTT. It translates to CASGGGTEAFF.

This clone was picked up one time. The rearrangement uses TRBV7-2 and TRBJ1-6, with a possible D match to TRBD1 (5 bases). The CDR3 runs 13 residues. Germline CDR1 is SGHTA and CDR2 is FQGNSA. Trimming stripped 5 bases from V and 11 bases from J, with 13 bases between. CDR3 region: CASSLTQGTPLHF. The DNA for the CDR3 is TGTGCCAGCAGCCTCACCCAGGGCACACCCCTCCACTTT.

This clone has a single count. In DNA, the CDR3 is TGTGCCATCAGTGAGTCGCGGTTTAATGCGGGAAGCCAGGACACCTTC. Amino acid sequence: CAISESRFNAGSQDTF. This chain joins TRBV10-3 and TRBJ1-2; D not resolved. The CDR3 is made up of 16 amino acids. Germline lookup yields CDR1 ENHRY and CDR2 SYGVKD. The ends were cut back, 0 bases at V and 12 bases at J, with 23 bases in the middle.